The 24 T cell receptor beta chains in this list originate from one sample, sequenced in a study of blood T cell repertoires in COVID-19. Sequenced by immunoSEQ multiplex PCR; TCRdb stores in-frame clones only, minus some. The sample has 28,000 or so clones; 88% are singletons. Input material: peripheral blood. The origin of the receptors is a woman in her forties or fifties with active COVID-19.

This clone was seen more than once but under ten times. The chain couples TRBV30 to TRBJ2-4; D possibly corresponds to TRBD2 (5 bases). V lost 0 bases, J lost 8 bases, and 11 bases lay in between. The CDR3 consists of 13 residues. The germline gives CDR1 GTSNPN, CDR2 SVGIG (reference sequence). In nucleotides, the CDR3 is TGTGCCTGGAGTGTCCTCCCCGGGGACATTCAGTACTTC. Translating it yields CAWSVLPGDIQYF.

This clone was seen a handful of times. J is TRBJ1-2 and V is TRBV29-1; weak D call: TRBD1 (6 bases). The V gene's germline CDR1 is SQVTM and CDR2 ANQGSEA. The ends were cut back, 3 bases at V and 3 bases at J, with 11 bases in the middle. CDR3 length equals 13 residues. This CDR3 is CSVDRGHDYGYTF. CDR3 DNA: TGCAGCGTTGACAGGGGTCACGACTATGGCTACACCTTC.

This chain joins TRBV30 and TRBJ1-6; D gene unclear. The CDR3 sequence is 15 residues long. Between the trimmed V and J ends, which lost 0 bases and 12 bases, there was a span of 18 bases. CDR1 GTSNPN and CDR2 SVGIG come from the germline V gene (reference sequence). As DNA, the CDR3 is TGTGCCTGGAGTGTACGGAGGGCCGCGAAGATACCCCTCCACTTT. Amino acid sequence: CAWSVRRAAKIPLHF.

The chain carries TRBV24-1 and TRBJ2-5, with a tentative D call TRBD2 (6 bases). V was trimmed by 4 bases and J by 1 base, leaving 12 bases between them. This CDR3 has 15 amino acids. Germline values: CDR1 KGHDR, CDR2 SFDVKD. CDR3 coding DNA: TGTGCCACCAGTGAGTCGGGACTGTTCCAAGAGACCCAGTACTTC. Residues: CATSESGLFQETQYF.

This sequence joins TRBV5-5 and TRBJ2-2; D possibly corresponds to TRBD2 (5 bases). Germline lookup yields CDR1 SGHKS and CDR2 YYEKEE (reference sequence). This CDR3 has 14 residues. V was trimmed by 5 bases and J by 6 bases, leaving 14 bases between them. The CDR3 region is CASSWFGEPGELFF. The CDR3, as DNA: TGTGCCAGCAGTTGGTTCGGGGAGCCCGGGGAGCTGTTTTTT. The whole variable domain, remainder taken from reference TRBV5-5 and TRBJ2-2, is DAGVTQSPTHLIKTRGQQVTLRCSPISGHKSVSWYQQVLGQGPQFIFQYYEKEERGRGNFPDRFSARQFPNYSSELNVNALLLGDSALYLCASSWFGEPGELFFGEGSRLTVL.

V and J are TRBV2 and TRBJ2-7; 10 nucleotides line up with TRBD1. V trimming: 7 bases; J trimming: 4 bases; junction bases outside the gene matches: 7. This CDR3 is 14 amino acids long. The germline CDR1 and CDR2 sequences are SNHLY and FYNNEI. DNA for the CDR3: TGTGCCAGCAAAGGGAGACAGGGGGCTTACGAGCAGTACTTC. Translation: CASKGRQGAYEQYF.

The CDR3 coding sequence is TGTGCCAGCGGAATGACAGCTGGTGAGCAGTTCTTC. Its translation: CASGMTAGEQFF. The J gene is TRBJ2-1, the V gene TRBV18, with D tentatively TRBD1 (5 bases). Germline CDR1 is KGHSH and CDR2 is LQKENI. This CDR3 has 12 amino acids. The V gene lost 8 bases and the J gene lost 9 bases, with 14 bases spanning the gap.

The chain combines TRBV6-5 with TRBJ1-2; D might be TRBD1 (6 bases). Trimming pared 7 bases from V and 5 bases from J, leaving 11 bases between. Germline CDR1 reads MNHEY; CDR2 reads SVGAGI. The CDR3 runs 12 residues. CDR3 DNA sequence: TGTGCCAGCAAACAGGGTGGTTATGGCTACACCTTC. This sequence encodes CASKQGGYGYTF.

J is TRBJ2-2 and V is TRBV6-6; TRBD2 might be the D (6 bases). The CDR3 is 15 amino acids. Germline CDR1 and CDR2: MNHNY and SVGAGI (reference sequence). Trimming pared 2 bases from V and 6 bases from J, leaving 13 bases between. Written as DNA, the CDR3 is TGTGCCAGCAGTTACGGGGTCGCGGGGTCCGGGGAGCTGTTTTTT. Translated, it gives CASSYGVAGSGELFF.

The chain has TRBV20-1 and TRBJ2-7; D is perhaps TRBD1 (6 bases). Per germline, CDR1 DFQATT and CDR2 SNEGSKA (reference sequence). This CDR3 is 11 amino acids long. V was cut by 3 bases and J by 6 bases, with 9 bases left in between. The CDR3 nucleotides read TGCAGTGCTAGGGAGACAGGCGAGCAGTACTTC. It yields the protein CSARETGEQYF.

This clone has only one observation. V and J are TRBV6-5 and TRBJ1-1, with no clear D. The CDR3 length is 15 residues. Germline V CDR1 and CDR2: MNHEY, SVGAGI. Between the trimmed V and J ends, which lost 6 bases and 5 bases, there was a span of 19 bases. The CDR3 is CASSRRLLEWTEAFF. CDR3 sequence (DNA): TGTGCCAGCAGCCGCCGGTTGTTGGAGTGGACTGAAGCTTTCTTT.

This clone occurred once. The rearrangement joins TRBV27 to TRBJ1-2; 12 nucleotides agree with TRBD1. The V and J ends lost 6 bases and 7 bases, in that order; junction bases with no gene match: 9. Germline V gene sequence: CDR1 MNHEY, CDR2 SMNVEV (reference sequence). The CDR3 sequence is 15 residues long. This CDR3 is CASRSAGTGGFGYTF. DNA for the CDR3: TGTGCCAGCAGATCTGCCGGGACAGGGGGCTTTGGCTACACCTTC.

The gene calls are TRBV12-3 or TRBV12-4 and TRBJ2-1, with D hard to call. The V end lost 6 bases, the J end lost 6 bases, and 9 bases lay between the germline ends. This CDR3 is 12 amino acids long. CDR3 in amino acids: CASSSLRNEQFF. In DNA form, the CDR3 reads TGTGCCAGCAGCTCCCTACGCAATGAGCAGTTCTTC.

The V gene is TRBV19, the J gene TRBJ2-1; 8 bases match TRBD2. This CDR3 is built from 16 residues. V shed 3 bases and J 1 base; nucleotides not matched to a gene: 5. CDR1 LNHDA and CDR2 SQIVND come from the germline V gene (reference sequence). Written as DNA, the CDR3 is TGTGCCAGTAGTATTTCGGCTAGCGGGTCCTACAATGAGCAGTTCTTC. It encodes CASSISASGSYNEQFF.

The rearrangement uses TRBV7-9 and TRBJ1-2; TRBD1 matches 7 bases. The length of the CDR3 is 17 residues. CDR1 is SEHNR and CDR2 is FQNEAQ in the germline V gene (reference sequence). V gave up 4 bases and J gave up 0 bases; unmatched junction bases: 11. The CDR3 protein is CASSSNQGTEANYGYTF. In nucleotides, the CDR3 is TGTGCCAGCAGCTCAAACCAAGGGACAGAAGCTAACTATGGCTACACCTTC.

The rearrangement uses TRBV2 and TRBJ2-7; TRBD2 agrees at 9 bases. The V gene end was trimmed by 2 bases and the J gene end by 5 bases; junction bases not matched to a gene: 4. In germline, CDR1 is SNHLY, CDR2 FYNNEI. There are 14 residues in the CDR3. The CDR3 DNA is TGTGCCAGCAGTGAAAGGCTAGCGGGAAACGAGCAGTACTTC. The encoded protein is CASSERLAGNEQYF. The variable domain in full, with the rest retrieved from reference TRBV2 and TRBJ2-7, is EPEVTQTPSHQVTQMGQEVILRCVPISNHLYFYWYRQILGQKVEFLVSFYNNEISEKSEIFDDQFSVERPDGSNFTLKIRSTKLEDSAMYFCASSERLAGNEQYFGPGTRLTVT.

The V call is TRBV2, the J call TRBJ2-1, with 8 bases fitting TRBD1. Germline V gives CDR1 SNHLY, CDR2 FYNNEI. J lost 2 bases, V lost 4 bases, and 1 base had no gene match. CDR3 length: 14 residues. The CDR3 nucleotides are TGTGCCAGCAGTGGGACAGGGCCCTACAATGAGCAGTTCTTC. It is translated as CASSGTGPYNEQFF.

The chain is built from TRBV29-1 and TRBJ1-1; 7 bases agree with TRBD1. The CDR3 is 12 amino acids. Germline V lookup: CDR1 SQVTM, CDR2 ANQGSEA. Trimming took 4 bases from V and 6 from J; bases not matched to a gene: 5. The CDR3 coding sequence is TGCAGCGTTGCCCAGGGGGTTTCTGAAGCTTTCTTT. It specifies CSVAQGVSEAFF.

The DNA of the CDR3 is TGTGCCAGCAGCTTAAGGGAGGGGACTAGCGGCAAAAACATTCAGTACTTC. Translated, it gives CASSLREGTSGKNIQYF. J is TRBJ2-4 and V is TRBV7-2, with TRBD2 identical over 11 bases. The junction had 6 bases not matched to a gene; V was cut back by 2 bases and J by 3 bases. The CDR3 runs 17 residues. Germline V lookup: CDR1 SGHTA, CDR2 FQGNSA.

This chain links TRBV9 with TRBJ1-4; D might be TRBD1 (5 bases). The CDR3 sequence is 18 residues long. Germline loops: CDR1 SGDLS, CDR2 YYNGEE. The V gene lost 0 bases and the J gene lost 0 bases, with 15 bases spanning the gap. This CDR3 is CASSVGAGIKATNEKLFF. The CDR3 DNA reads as TGTGCCAGCAGCGTAGGGGCAGGGATTAAGGCAACTAATGAAAAACTGTTTTTT.

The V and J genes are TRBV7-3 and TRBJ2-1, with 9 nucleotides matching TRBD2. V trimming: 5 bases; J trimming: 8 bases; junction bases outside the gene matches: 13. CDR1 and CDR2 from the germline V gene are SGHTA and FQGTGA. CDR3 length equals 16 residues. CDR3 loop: CASSPGRREGVHEQFF. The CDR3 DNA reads TGTGCCAGCAGCCCCGGGAGGCGGGAGGGAGTCCATGAGCAGTTCTTC.

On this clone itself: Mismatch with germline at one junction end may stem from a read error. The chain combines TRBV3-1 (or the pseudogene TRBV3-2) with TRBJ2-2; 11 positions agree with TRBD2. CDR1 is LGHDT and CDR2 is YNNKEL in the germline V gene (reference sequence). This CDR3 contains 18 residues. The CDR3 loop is CASTEAQFSGRGHRGAVF. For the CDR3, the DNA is TGTGCCAGCACCGAAGCCCAATTTAGCGGGAGGGGACACCGGGGAGCTGTTTTT.

The CDR3 here is CSVAGLANEQYF. The CDR3 DNA reads as TGCAGCGTTGCGGGACTAGCGAACGAGCAGTACTTC. J is TRBJ2-7 and V is TRBV29-1; TRBD2 matches at 10 bases. V lost 4 bases to trimming and J lost 5 bases; unmatched junction nucleotides: 2. The germline gives CDR1 SQVTM, CDR2 ANQGSEA. CDR3 length: 12 residues.

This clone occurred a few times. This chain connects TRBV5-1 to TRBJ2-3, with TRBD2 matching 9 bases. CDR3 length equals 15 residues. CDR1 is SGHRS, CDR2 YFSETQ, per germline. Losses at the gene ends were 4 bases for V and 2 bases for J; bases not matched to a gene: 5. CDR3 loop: CASSPGLASTDTQYF. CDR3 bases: TGCGCCAGCAGCCCTGGACTAGCGTCCACAGATACGCAGTATTTT. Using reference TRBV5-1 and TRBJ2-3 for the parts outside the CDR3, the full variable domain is KAGVTQTPRYLIKTRGQQVTLSCSPISGHRSVSWYQQTPGQGLQFLFEYFSETQRNKGNFPGRFSGRQFSNSRSEMNVSTLELGDSALYLCASSPGLASTDTQYFGPGTRLTVL.